The following is a TCR beta chain sequence with its context. Its target antigen remains unknown. No much larger clonotype is one base removed from it; base qualities were not supplied. The data are from a study of blood T cell repertoires in COVID-19 (dated by TCRdb to about 2020). A note on the overall study: Samples covering the acute and convalescent phases of COVID-19 were provided by collaborators in the United States, Italy and Spain. The material from the prospective study consisted of cDNA or gDNA derived from T cells, B-cell-depleted T cells, or PBMCs. The dataset comprised deeply sampled blood TCRbeta repertoires from subjects exposed to, actively infected with, or recovered from COVID-19. Where available, HLA class I and class II types were obtained from metadata supplied by the sample provider rather than from assay-based typing. Sample metadata almost always included a de-identified subject ID, COVID-19 status, age in years and sex. Samples came from the ongoing ImmuneRACE study (first 160 participants) plus 1,254 subjects from 6 global collaborators. The repertoires were released in a freely available public database meant as a resource for research on the immune response to SARS-CoV-2.

Results and caveats for the whole study, not just this receptor: Clinical and demographic metadata were provided uncurated, with the amount varying by source and participant.

The CDR3 runs 15 residues from the cysteine to the phenylalanine. The kept DNA is CDR3 alone, 45 bases in frame from the first base. V trim: 7 bases; J trim: 6 bases; unmatched bases: 8. The germline V gene encodes CDR1 KGHDR and CDR2 SFDVKD. Enrolling through a virtual design, the prospective study's participants ranged in age from roughly 18 to 95 years and lived across some 23 United States geographic areas. To assign participants to cohorts, the prospective study relied on clinical history that participants themselves reported in a screening survey and a study questionnaire. Recovered participants in ImmuneRACE Cohort 3 were defined as having two consecutive negative NP/OP PCR tests, clearance from a healthcare professional, or resolution of symptoms. In the prospective study, mobile phlebotomists collected whole blood, serum and a nasopharyngeal or oropharyngeal swab from each participant. Prospective study participants could optionally give additional blood draws and questionnaires over an approximately 2-month period. Prospective study blood samples were shipped either frozen or at room temperature before DNA extraction.

TCRbeta CDR3 regions were amplified from genomic DNA using the immunoSEQ Assay, a bias-controlled multiplex PCR. The paper's data handling went like this. Within the assay, amplification of reference gene primers was used to estimate how many nucleated cells each sample contained. To quantify the absolute abundance of each unique TCRbeta CDR3 rearrangement, sequence reads were collapsed and filtered. Productive Simpson clonality was computed per sample as the square root of Simpson's diversity index over productive rearrangements. TCRdb obtained this table from immuneACCESS and retained in-frame rearrangements with V and J assigned. These tables miss some clones; where compared with another copy, unresolved V genes account for less than half of the shortfall, and the remainder is unexplained. V and J calls and clone size come straight from that table; D and trimming were deduced from the DNA. The sample table shows 490,000 or so clones, and approximately 87% are seen once. The ten largest account for 1.5% to 2% of the sample.

The chain uses TRBV24-1 and TRBJ2-1, and 10 bases in between align with TRBD2. Sequencing was performed on PBMCs or T cells enriched from blood (not recorded which). The receptor was isolated from a middle-aged woman who had recovered from COVID-19. CDR3 sequence: CATRGAGGDSNEQFF. The sequenced DNA: TGTGCCACCAGGGGAGCGGGAGGGGATAGCAATGAGCAGTTCTTC.